A single sample is the source of the 24 T cell receptor beta chains below, sequenced in a study of graft-versus-host responses after intestinal transplantation. Using immunoSEQ multiplex PCR, the repertoire was profiled, and TCRdb retains in-frame clones only, with some absent. The table includes 140,000 or so clones, about 90% detected once. These receptors lack a known antigen. The source material was unstimulated CD4+ T cells sorted from spleen or lymph node cells, sampled before intestinal transplant. Receptors were obtained from a human donor who received an intestinal transplant.

This clone has a single count. This sequence joins TRBV5-1 and TRBJ1-2; possibly TRBD1 for D (6 bases). V lost 4 bases and J lost 1, with 11 bases in between. CDR1 and CDR2 from the germline V gene are SGHRS and YFSETQ. The length of the CDR3 is 14 residues. CDR3 sequence reads: CASSLDSDNYGYTF. The CDR3, as DNA: TGCGCCAGCAGCCTGGACAGTGATAACTATGGCTACACCTTC.

The chain is built from TRBV6-1 and TRBJ2-3; no firm D call. CDR1 is MNHNS, CDR2 SASEGT, per germline. The CDR3 has 14 residues. The V and J ends lost 8 bases and 1 base respectively, with 13 bases between them. CDR3 sequence reads: CASGAFPRTDTQYF. DNA for the CDR3: TGTGCCAGCGGTGCTTTTCCCCGCACAGATACGCAGTATTTT.

This chain uses TRBV2 with TRBJ2-1, with 13 bases fitting TRBD2. The CDR3 runs to 17 residues. CDR1 is SNHLY, CDR2 FYNNEI, per germline. J lost 5 bases, V lost 3 bases, and 7 bases had no gene match. In DNA form, the CDR3 reads TGTGCCAGCAGTGACCTCGGACTAGCGGGAGACAACAATGAGCAGTTCTTC. Amino acid sequence: CASSDLGLAGDNNEQFF.

The rearrangement links TRBV30 to TRBJ1-2; D is uncertain. Trimming removed 2 bases from V and 4 bases from J, with 5 bases in between. In germline, CDR1 is GTSNPN, CDR2 SVGIG (reference sequence). The CDR3 has 11 residues. CDR3 DNA: TGTGCCTGGAGTCAATCCTATGGCTACACCTTC. Its translation: CAWSQSYGYTF.

V and J are TRBV28 and TRBJ2-5; D not certain. The J call could be wrong; TRBJ2-7 is a better fit for the DNA end. CDR1 and CDR2 from the germline V gene are MDHEN and SYDVKM. The length of the CDR3 is 15 residues. This CDR3 reads CASSSWTQGHYEQYF. The CDR3 coding sequence is TGTGCCAGCAGTTCTTGGACCCAAGGCCACTACGAGCAGTACTTC.

The genes are TRBV15 and TRBJ1-5; TRBD1 agrees at 9 bases. The length of the CDR3 is 15 residues. V lost 4 bases, J lost 6 bases, and 7 bases stayed unmatched. Germline V lookup: CDR1 LNHNV, CDR2 YYDKDF (reference sequence). CDR3 sequence: CATSTDRGNGQPQHF. The CDR3 bases are TGTGCCACCAGCACAGACAGGGGGAATGGTCAGCCCCAGCATTTT.

The chain recombines TRBV10-3 with TRBJ1-2, with 8 bases aligning to TRBD1. CDR3 length equals 16 residues. Germline loops: CDR1 ENHRY, CDR2 SYGVKD. V dropped 0 bases and J dropped 5; count of bases not matched to a gene: 8. CDR3 region: CAISESIRGPGYGYTF. The CDR3 bases are TGTGCCATCAGTGAGTCAATCAGGGGGCCTGGGTATGGCTACACCTTC.

The chain has TRBV4-3 and TRBJ2-7; D unclear. Germline assignment: CDR1 LGHNA and CDR2 YSLEER. V shed 2 bases and J shed 1 base, with 15 bases lying between them. The CDR3 runs to 16 residues. The CDR3 loop is CASSQNGGQLSYEQYF. Written as DNA, the CDR3 is TGCGCCAGCAGCCAAAACGGCGGTCAGCTATCCTACGAGCAGTACTTC.

The gene calls are TRBV9 and TRBJ2-1; TRBD1 is a possible D gene (6 bases). This CDR3 has 15 residues. V dropped 6 bases and J dropped 4 bases, with 17 bases sitting between them. Germline lookup yields CDR1 SGDLS and CDR2 YYNGEE. The chain's CDR3 is CASTRTGTEYNEQFF. DNA of the CDR3: TGTGCCAGCACCCGTACAGGGACGGAGTACAATGAGCAGTTCTTC.

The chain links TRBV7-8 to TRBJ2-7; D possibly corresponds to TRBD1 (6 bases). V was shortened by 1 base and J by 2 bases, with 18 bases between the two germline ends. The germline V gene encodes CDR1 SGHVS and CDR2 FQNEAQ. The CDR3 is 17 amino acids. This chain's CDR3 is CASSLGLGAGAPYEQYF. CDR3 DNA: TGTGCCAGCAGCTTAGGGCTGGGGGCAGGGGCACCCTACGAGCAGTACTTC.

This clone was detected once. The chain has TRBV7-9 and TRBJ2-1; 8 bases agree with TRBD1. The junction had 9 bases not matched to a gene; V was cut back by 5 bases and J by 6 bases. This CDR3 contains 15 residues. Germline V gene sequence: CDR1 SEHNR, CDR2 FQNEAQ (reference sequence). CDR3 DNA sequence: TGTGCCAGCAGCGCCGACAGGGGACTGTTCAATGAGCAGTTCTTC. Amino acid sequence: CASSADRGLFNEQFF.

V is TRBV4-1 and J is TRBJ2-7; 8 nucleotides match TRBD2. Trimming at V came to 3 bases and at J to 4 bases, leaving 11 bases not matched to a gene. The germline CDR1 and CDR2 sequences are MGHRA and YSYEKL. The CDR3 length is 16 residues. The CDR3: CASSHQPGLVAYEQYF. The CDR3 nucleotides are TGCGCCAGCAGCCACCAACCGGGACTAGTGGCTTACGAGCAGTACTTC.

The chain combines TRBV6-1 with TRBJ2-4; TRBD1 is a possible D gene (6 bases). CDR3 length equals 15 residues. Trimming took 4 bases from V and 0 from J, leaving 10 bases between them. Germline CDR1 MNHNS, CDR2 SASEGT. CDR3 protein: CASSGQVLAKNIQYF. In DNA form, the CDR3 reads TGTGCCAGCAGTGGACAGGTTCTAGCCAAAAACATTCAGTACTTC.

V and J are TRBV6-4 and TRBJ1-2; D gene uncertain. Per germline, CDR1 MRHNA and CDR2 SNTAGT. V was shortened by 4 bases and J by 1 base, with 28 bases between the two germline ends. This CDR3 has 20 amino acids. The CDR3 DNA follows: TGTGCCAGCAGTGGCTCCCGAGGCCAAGGCGGCTTAATTTTTAACTATGGCTACACCTTC. It specifies CASSGSRGQGGLIFNYGYTF.

This clone was detected only once. The rearrangement joins TRBV7-8 to TRBJ1-1; tentatively, D is TRBD1 (6 bases). Trimming pared 4 bases from V and 5 bases from J, leaving 14 bases between. Germline-derived CDR1 and CDR2 are SGHVS and FQNEAQ. The CDR3 spans 14 residues. The CDR3 reads CASSSRGAWTEAFF. CDR3 bases: TGTGCCAGCAGCTCACGGGGGGCGTGGACTGAAGCTTTCTTT.

The chain uses TRBV6-1 and TRBJ2-3; no reliable D call. The CDR3 runs to 13 residues. V was cut by 7 bases and J by 6 bases, with 14 bases left in between. Germline assignment: CDR1 MNHNS and CDR2 SASEGT. The CDR3 DNA sequence: TGTGCCAGCATGGGCTCACTGACGGATACGCAGTATTTT. Its translation: CASMGSLTDTQYF.

The rearrangement uses TRBV5-1 and TRBJ2-5; 7 nucleotides agree with TRBD2. CDR3 length equals 14 residues. V lost 1 base, J lost 3 bases, and 3 bases stayed unmatched. The V gene's germline CDR1 is SGHRS and CDR2 YFSETQ. The CDR3 sequence is CASSLYGGEETQYF. The CDR3 coding sequence is TGCGCCAGCAGCTTGTATGGGGGGGAAGAGACCCAGTACTTC.

Here the CDR3 reads CASSEAMTGGDYGYTF. Written as DNA, the CDR3 is TGTGCCAGCAGTGAAGCCATGACAGGAGGGGACTATGGCTACACCTTC. The chain joins TRBV6-1 to TRBJ1-2, with D maybe TRBD1 (6 bases). The CDR3 extends over 16 amino acids. The V gene's germline CDR1 is MNHNS and CDR2 SASEGT. V lost 0 bases to trimming and J lost 3 bases, with 14 bases between them.

This sequence joins TRBV19 and TRBJ2-5, with 7 bases matching TRBD1. V gave up 5 bases and J gave up 5 bases; unmatched junction bases: 8. Germline values: CDR1 LNHDA, CDR2 SQIVND (reference sequence). The CDR3 sequence is 14 residues long. The CDR3 region has the DNA TGTGCCAGTAGTCCTAGGGGGCTGCGGGAGACCCAGTACTTC. It yields the protein CASSPRGLRETQYF.

The chain is built from TRBV9 and TRBJ1-5; the D gene is possibly TRBD1 (6 bases). The CDR3 is 15 amino acids. Germline CDR1 is SGDLS and CDR2 is YYNGEE. V was clipped by 4 bases and J by 6 bases, with 17 bases between them. The CDR3 is CASSLGGRGSQPQHF. DNA for the CDR3: TGTGCCAGCAGCCTAGGGGGGAGGGGGAGTCAGCCCCAGCATTTT.

The CDR3 sequence is CASSPGQRDVADTQYF. DNA of the CDR3: TGTGCCAGCAGCCCGGGACAGAGGGACGTTGCAGATACGCAGTATTTT. This chain joins TRBV5-6 and TRBJ2-3, with 7 nucleotides matching TRBD1. V was pared by 4 bases and J by 4 bases, with 12 bases of the junction left unmatched. The germline gives CDR1 SGHDT, CDR2 YYEEEE. CDR3 length equals 16 residues.

To note about this clone: Relative to the germline gene, one junction end is altered; a read error may explain this. The rearrangement uses TRBV14 and TRBJ1-2; no clear D gene. The CDR3 is made up of 14 amino acids. Germline loops: CDR1 SGHDN, CDR2 FVKESK. This chain's CDR3 is CASSQESATLTQIF. The CDR3 coding sequence is TGTGCCAGCAGCCAAGAGTCGGCTACTCTTACCCAAATCTTC.

This rearrangement joins TRBV2 to TRBJ2-2; TRBD1 agrees at 7 bases. There are 14 residues in the CDR3. Germline V gene data show CDR1 as SNHLY and CDR2 as FYNNEI. With V trimmed by 7 bases and J by 0 bases, 2 bases remained unmatched. CDR3 DNA sequence: TGTGCCAGCAACCAGGGGGCGAACACCGGGGAGCTGTTTTTT. Amino acid sequence: CASNQGANTGELFF.

V gene TRBV5-1 combines with J gene TRBJ2-2, with a possible D match to TRBD1 (6 bases). Trimming took off 0 bases at V and 6 bases at J, with 12 bases between the two ends. The germline CDR1 and CDR2 sequences are SGHRS and YFSETQ. The CDR3 runs 15 residues. This CDR3 reads CASSLEGGVPGELFF. DNA for the CDR3: TGCGCCAGCAGCTTGGAAGGGGGAGTGCCCGGGGAGCTGTTTTTT.